These T cell receptor beta chains were read from a single sample in a study of T-cell reconstitution after alpha-beta-depleted transplantation in children. TCRdb used MiXCR to reprocess the PCR reads, holding one entry per CDR3 protein. The profile shows about 440,000 distinct CDR3 sequences, about 40% of them singletons. The sequencing used PBMCs, collected before TCRalphabeta/CD19-depleted stem cell transplant. The receptors were sampled from a girl aged 2 to 9 with aplastic anemia, due to receive a stem cell transplant. The CDR3 runs from the conserved cysteine through the conserved F or W. A D gene is named only where the DNA matches it firmly. Clone size is shown for a subset of rows, as once, few, many or a class of expanded clone.

TRBV29-1	NA	TRBJ1-5	NA	TGCAGCGTTAGAGGTCCCCAGCATTTT	CSVRGPQHF
TRBV28	TRBD2	TRBJ2-1	many	TGTGCCAGCAGTCGGAGCGGGAGCTCCTACAATGAGCAGTTCTTC	CASSRSGSSYNEQFF
TRBV5-5	TRBD1	TRBJ2-1	NA	TGTGCCAGCAGCTTACAGGGGGGATTTGATGAGCAGTTCTTC	CASSLQGGFDEQFF
TRBV7-9	NA	TRBJ2-5	NA	TGTGCCAGCAGCCCCGTGAAGGAGACCCAGTACTTC	CASSPVKETQYF
TRBV18	NA	TRBJ2-1	few	TGTGCCAGCTCACCAAGGACCCCCGAGTCGGGAAATGAGCAGTTCTTC	CASSPRTPESGNEQFF
TRBV11-1	NA	TRBJ1-1	few	TGTGCCAGCAGCTTAGGAGGGGGGCGTCCGAACACTGAAGCTTTCTTT	CASSLGGGRPNTEAFF
TRBV5-1	TRBD1	TRBJ2-1	NA	TGCGCCAGCAGCTTGACATACAGGGGCTACAATGAGCAGTTCTTC	CASSLTYRGYNEQFF
TRBV4-1	NA	TRBJ2-5	NA	TGCGCCAGCAGCCAACATGGGGAGACCCAGTACTTC	CASSQHGETQYF
TRBV4-2	TRBD1	TRBJ1-2	NA	TGTGCCAGCACCACGTCAGGGGGCCCGGGGAGCTACACCTTC	CASTTSGGPGSYTF
TRBV20-1	NA	TRBJ2-1	NA	TGCAGTGCTAGACGTCCTACGAGGTACAATGAGCAGTTCTTC	CSARRPTRYNEQFF
TRBV28	TRBD2	TRBJ2-7	NA	TGTGCCAGCAGTTCTCGGACGGAAGGACTAGCGGATCGTATTAAAATAAGCTCCTACGAGCAGTACTTC	CASSSRTEGLADRIKISSYEQYF
TRBV5-1	TRBD2	TRBJ2-7	NA	TGCGCCAGCAGCTTGACAGCGGGAGGTCTCTTGAGGGGCTACGAGCAGTACTTC	CASSLTAGGLLRGYEQYF
TRBV9	NA	TRBJ2-5	many	TGTGCCAGCAGCTACGGGACAATTCAAGAGACCCAGTACTTC	CASSYGTIQETQYF
TRBV20-1	NA	TRBJ2-3	few	TGCAGTGCTAGTCTGGGGTCTAGCTTCAGGGCAGATACGCAGTATTTT	CSASLGSSFRADTQYF
TRBV20-1	NA	TRBJ2-7	NA	TGCAGTGCTAGAAGACTGACAGGCTTCTACGAGCAGTACTTC	CSARRLTGFYEQYF
TRBV6-1	TRBD2	TRBJ2-5	NA	TGTGCCAGCAGCCGACTAATAGCGGGACAAGAGACCCAGTACTTC	CASSRLIAGQETQYF
TRBV6-1	TRBD1	TRBJ1-2	few	TGTGCCAGCAGCCCCGGAGGGACAGGCGCCATTTACTATGGCTACACCTTC	CASSPGGTGAIYYGYTF
TRBV7-2	NA	TRBJ2-2	NA	TGTGCCAGCAGCTTAGCGGGGGGGCAGGTCGGGGAGCTGTTTTTT	CASSLAGGQVGELFF
TRBV10-3	NA	TRBJ1-5	NA	TGTGCCATCAGTGAAGGAGGGGATCAGCCCCAGCATTTT	CAISEGGDQPQHF
TRBV28	TRBD2	TRBJ2-1	NA	TGTGCCAGCAGAGGGACTAGTCAGAATGAGCAGTTCTTC	CASRGTSQNEQFF
TRBV20-1	TRBD1	TRBJ1-1	many	TGCAGTGCTCTACAGTCAGGGGGGACTGAAGCTTTCTTT	CSALQSGGTEAFF
TRBV10-3	TRBD2	TRBJ2-1	NA	TGTGCCATCAGTGAGCCCTATAGCGGGAGAGGTGGTAATGAGCAGTTCTTC	CAISEPYSGRGGNEQFF
TRBV5-1	NA	TRBJ1-5	NA	TGCGCCAGCAGCTTGGACGGAGGCCTCAGGCCCCAGCATTTT	CASSLDGGLRPQHF
TRBV12-3/TRBV12-4	NA	TRBJ2-3	NA	TGTGCCAGCAGTTTGAAAAGCCGCCGAGATACGCAGTATTTT	CASSLKSRRDTQYF
TRBV18	TRBD2	TRBJ2-5	NA	TGTGCCAGCTCACCACGGCTAGCGGGGCAAGAGACCCAGTACTTC	CASSPRLAGQETQYF
TRBV12-3/TRBV12-4	TRBD1	TRBJ1-5	NA	TGTGCCAGCAGTTCCTACGGGACAGGGAGCAATCAGCCCCAGCATTTT	CASSSYGTGSNQPQHF
TRBV6-2/TRBV6-3	NA	TRBJ2-3	NA	TGTGCCAGCAGTTATTCTTGGGCAGCCAGACATGGAGATACGCAGTATTTT	CASSYSWAARHGDTQYF
TRBV6-1	NA	TRBJ2-7	NA	TGTGCCAGCGGGTACAGTTCCTACGAGCAGTACTTC	CASGYSSYEQYF
TRBV27	TRBD2	TRBJ2-7	NA	TGTGCCAGCACCGAAGCGGGGAAGGGGTCCTACGAGCAGTACTTC	CASTEAGKGSYEQYF
TRBV5-5	NA	TRBJ1-1	NA	TGTGCCAGCAGCTTAGGGTACATGAACACTGAAGCTTTCTTT	CASSLGYMNTEAFF